The sequence of this T cell receptor beta chain was determined in a study of beta chain features in type 1 diabetes. Per the germline V gene, CDR1 is KGHSH and CDR2 is LQKENI. The CDR3 spans 16 residues. V gave up 5 bases and J gave up 5 bases; unmatched junction bases: 12. General study points: Within each of all four CD4+ subsets, Type 1 diabetes patients had TCRB CDR3s that were moderately but significantly shorter. Relative to healthy donors, patients appeared to have naive, central memory and Treg TCRB repertoires that were more similar.

The table lists this clone with a few counts. Antigen: not known. Markers CD45RO/CCR7/CD25/CD127/CD95/CD27 served to sort CD4+ naive, central memory, regulatory and stem cell-like memory cells. Expressed TCRB transcripts were sequenced because the entire RNA isolate underwent reverse transcription. The repertoire was sequenced with immunoSEQ multiplex PCR; TCRdb's copy has only in-frame clones and lacks some. The data contain 900,000 or so clones, about a sixth of them singletons. The chain links TRBV18 to TRBJ2-7, with TRBD1 identical over 10 bases. The sample consisted of naive CD4+ T cells from blood. This clonotype originated in a young woman in good health. The CDR3 DNA sequence: TGTGCCAGCTCATCCATAACCGGGACAGGGGTTGACGAGCAGTACTTC. It specifies CASSSITGTGVDEQYF.